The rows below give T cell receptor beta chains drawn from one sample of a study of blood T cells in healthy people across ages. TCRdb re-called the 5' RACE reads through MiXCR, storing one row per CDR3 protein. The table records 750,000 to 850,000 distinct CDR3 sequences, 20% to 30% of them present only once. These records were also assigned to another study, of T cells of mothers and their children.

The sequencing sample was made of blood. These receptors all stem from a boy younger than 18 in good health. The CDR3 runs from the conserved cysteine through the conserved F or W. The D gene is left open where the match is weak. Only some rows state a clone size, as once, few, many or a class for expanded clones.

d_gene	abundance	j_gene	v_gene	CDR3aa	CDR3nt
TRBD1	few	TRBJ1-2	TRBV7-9	CASSYQPGQTANYGYTF	TGTGCCAGCAGCTATCAACCGGGACAGACGGCTAACTATGGCTACACCTTC
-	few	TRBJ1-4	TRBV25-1	CASSEFGAQEKLFF	TGTGCCAGCAGTGAATTTGGCGCTCAGGAAAAACTGTTTTTT
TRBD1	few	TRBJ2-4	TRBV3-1	CASSLRDRKNIQYF	TGTGCCAGCAGCCTCCGGGACAGGAAAAACATTCAGTACTTC
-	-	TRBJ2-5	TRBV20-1	CSAGPHRRETQYF	TGCAGTGCTGGCCCACATCGGCGGGAGACCCAGTACTTC
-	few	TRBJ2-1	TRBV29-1	CSVWGGGYNEQFF	TGCAGCGTTTGGGGAGGAGGGTACAATGAGCAGTTCTTC
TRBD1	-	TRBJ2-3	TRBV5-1	CASSSDRGRKNTSTDTQYF	TGCGCCAGCAGCTCGGACAGGGGGCGAAAAAACACTAGCACAGATACGCAGTATTTT
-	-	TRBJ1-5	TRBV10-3	CAISERPGQGPQHF	TGTGCCATCAGTGAGCGGCCAGGCCAAGGGCCCCAGCATTTT
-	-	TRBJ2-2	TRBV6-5	CASSYQYTGELFF	TGTGCCAGCAGTTATCAGTACACCGGGGAGCTGTTTTTT
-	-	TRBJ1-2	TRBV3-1	CASSQDALHPGRGYTF	TGTGCCAGCAGCCAAGATGCCCTTCACCCCGGGAGGGGCTACACCTTC
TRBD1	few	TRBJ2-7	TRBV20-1	CSATGTGDPYEQYF	TGCAGTGCAACCGGGACAGGGGACCCCTACGAGCAGTACTTC
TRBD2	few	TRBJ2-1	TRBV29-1	CSVDFLGGYNEQFF	TGCAGCGTTGATTTTCTGGGAGGGTACAATGAGCAGTTCTTC
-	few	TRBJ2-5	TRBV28	CASSRDGMETQYF	TGTGCCAGCAGTCGGGACGGGATGGAGACCCAGTACTTC
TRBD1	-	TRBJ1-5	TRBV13	CASSSRQGAEIGNQPQHF	TGTGCCAGCAGTTCAAGACAGGGAGCGGAAATTGGCAATCAGCCCCAGCATTTT
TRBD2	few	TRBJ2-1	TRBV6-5	CASSYSRGLAGEQFF	TGTGCCAGCAGTTACTCTCGGGGACTAGCAGGAGAGCAGTTCTTC
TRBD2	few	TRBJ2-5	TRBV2	CASMGLPGQLQETQYF	TGTGCCAGCATGGGACTACCAGGGCAGCTCCAAGAGACCCAGTACTTC
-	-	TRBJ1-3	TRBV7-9	CASISQGLAGNTIYF	TGTGCCAGCATCTCACAGGGACTAGCTGGAAACACCATATATTTT
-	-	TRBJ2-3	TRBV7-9	CASTPVRDSLTDTQYF	TGTGCCAGCACCCCTGTCCGGGACTCGCTCACAGATACGCAGTATTTT
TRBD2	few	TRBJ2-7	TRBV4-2	CASSQQAGVYEQYF	TGTGCCAGCAGCCAACAAGCGGGAGTCTACGAGCAGTACTTC
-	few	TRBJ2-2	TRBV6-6	CASIGWNTGELFF	TGTGCCAGCATCGGGTGGAACACCGGGGAGCTGTTTTTT
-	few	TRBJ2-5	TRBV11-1	CASSPSRAGGETQYF	TGTGCCAGCAGCCCCTCGAGAGCGGGCGGCGAGACCCAGTACTTC
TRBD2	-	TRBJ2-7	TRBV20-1	CSGSRYREVYEQYF	TGCAGTGGGTCCAGGTATCGGGAGGTTTACGAGCAGTACTTC
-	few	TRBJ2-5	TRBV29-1	CSVEDAGVQETQYF	TGCAGCGTTGAAGATGCTGGGGTCCAAGAGACCCAGTACTTC
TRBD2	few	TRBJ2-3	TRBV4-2	CASSQFLAGGTTDTQYF	TGTGCCAGCAGCCAGTTCCTAGCGGGGGGTACCACAGATACGCAGTATTTT
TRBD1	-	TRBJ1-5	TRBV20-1	CSAGGDREVSQPQHF	TGCAGTGCTGGGGGGGACAGGGAAGTTTCGCAGCCCCAGCATTTT
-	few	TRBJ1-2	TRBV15	CATSRDMEDWSYGYTF	TGTGCCACCAGCAGAGATATGGAGGATTGGAGCTATGGCTACACCTTC
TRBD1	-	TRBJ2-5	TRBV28	CASSFTRDSRNQETQYF	TGTGCCAGCAGTTTTACCAGGGACAGTAGAAACCAAGAGACCCAGTACTTC
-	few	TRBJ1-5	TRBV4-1	CASSQTPGGGNQPQHF	TGCGCCAGCAGCCAAACCCCCGGCGGGGGGAACCAGCCCCAGCATTTT
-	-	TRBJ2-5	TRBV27	CASSLFFMNQETQYF	TGTGCCAGCAGTTTATTCTTCATGAACCAAGAGACCCAGTACTTC
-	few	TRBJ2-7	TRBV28	CAARGRARSYEQYF	TGTGCCGCTCGGGGGCGGGCTAGGTCCTACGAGCAGTACTTC
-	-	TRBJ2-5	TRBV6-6	CASTRFGGETQYF	TGTGCCAGCACCCGATTTGGCGGGGAGACCCAGTACTTC
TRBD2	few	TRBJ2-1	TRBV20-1	CSAIPLAGDPVPYF	TGCAGTGCTATTCCTCTAGCGGGAGACCCAGTGCCGTACTTC
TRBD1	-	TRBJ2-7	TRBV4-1	CASSQDVGTGDEQYF	TGCGCCAGCAGCCAAGATGTGGGGACAGGGGACGAGCAGTACTTC
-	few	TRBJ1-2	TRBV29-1	CSVPEDQNYGYTF	TGCAGCGTTCCAGAGGACCAAAACTATGGCTACACCTTC
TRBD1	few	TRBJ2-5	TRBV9	CASSAGQGAEVQYF	TGTGCCAGCAGCGCCGGACAGGGGGCAGAAGTCCAGTACTTC
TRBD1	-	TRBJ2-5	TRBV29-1	CSVVEGTGVPETQYF	TGCAGCGTTGTAGAGGGGACAGGGGTTCCAGAGACCCAGTACTTC
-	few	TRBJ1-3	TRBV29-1	CSAMNGNTIYF	TGCAGCGCTATGAATGGAAACACCATATATTTT
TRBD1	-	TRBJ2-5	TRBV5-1	CASSFGTAQETQYF	TGCGCCAGCAGCTTTGGGACAGCCCAAGAGACCCAGTACTTC
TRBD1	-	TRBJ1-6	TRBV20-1	CSAGDRGPGSPLHF	TGCAGTGCGGGGGACAGGGGGCCAGGTTCACCCCTCCACTTT
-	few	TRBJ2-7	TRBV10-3	CAISETRDEQYF	TGTGCCATCAGTGAAACAAGGGACGAGCAGTACTTC
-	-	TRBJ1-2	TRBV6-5	CASSYRRTEDYGYTF	TGTGCCAGCAGTTACCGCCGGACGGAGGACTATGGCTACACCTTC
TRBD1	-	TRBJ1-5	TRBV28	CASSLSTGGHQPQHF	TGTGCCAGCAGTTTATCGACAGGGGGCCATCAGCCCCAGCATTTT
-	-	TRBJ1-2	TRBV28	CASSNDMGGYTF	TGTGCCAGCAGCAATGACATGGGTGGCTACACCTTC